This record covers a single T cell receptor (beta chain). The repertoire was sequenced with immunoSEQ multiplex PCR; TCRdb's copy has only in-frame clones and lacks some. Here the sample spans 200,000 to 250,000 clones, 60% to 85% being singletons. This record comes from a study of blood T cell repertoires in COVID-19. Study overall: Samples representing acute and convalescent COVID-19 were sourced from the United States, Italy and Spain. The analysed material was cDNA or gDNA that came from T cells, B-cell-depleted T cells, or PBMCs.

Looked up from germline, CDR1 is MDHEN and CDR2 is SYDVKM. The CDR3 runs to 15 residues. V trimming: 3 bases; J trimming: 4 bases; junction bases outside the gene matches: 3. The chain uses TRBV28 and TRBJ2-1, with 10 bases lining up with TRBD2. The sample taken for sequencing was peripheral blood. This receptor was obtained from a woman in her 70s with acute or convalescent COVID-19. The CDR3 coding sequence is TGTGCCAGCAGTTTGATTAGCGGGAGGTACAATGAGCAGTTCTTC. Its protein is CASSLISGRYNEQFF.